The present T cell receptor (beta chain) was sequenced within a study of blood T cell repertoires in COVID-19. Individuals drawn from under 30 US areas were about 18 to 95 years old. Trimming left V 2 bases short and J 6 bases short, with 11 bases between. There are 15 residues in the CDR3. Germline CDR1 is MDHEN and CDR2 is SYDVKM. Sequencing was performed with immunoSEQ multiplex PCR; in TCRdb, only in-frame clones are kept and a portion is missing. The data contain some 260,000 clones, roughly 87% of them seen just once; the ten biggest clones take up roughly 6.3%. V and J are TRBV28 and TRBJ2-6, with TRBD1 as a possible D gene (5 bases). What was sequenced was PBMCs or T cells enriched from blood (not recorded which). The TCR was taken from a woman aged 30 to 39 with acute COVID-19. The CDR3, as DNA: TGTGCCAGCAGTTTAGGCAGGGTAGAGGCCAACGTCCTGACTTTC. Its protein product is CASSLGRVEANVLTF.